Sequencing of this T cell receptor (beta chain) was carried out in a study of T-cell reconstitution after alpha-beta-depleted transplantation in children. This clonotype was seen at least ten times. This CDR3 spans 17 amino acids. The J segment lost 7 bases and the V segment lost 5 bases, leaving 18 bases of the junction unmatched. Unique molecular identifiers were used to barcode this TCRbeta library. TCRdb ran MiXCR on the PCR reads and lists one entry per CDR3 protein. The sample holds 200,000 to 250,000 distinct CDR3 sequences, around 10% seen once. This chain uses TRBV12-3 or TRBV12-4 with TRBJ2-5, with TRBD1 matching over 8 bases. Specimen: PBMCs from the stem cell graft donor, collected from the stem cell graft. This TCR was sampled from a human donor who donated a stem cell graft to a child with acute lymphoblastic leukemia. The CDR3 DNA sequence: TGTGCCAGCAGTCTGGGGTCTCGCGGACAGGGATGGGTGACCCAGTACTTC. Its protein product is CASSLGSRGQGWVTQYF.